This paragraph reports one T cell receptor (beta chain). What it binds is not known. The investigators amplified TCR beta CDR3 regions from RNA transcripts. The primer set for the first-round RT-PCR of the TCR CDR3 was HTBI. TCRdb re-derived calls from the multiplex PCR reads in MiXCR, one entry per CDR3 protein. This repertoire shows around 350,000 distinct CDR3 sequences, approximately 18% found once; its top ten account for approximately 33%. This sample was taken from a study of T cells in Graves' hyperthyroidism and ophthalmopathy. These patients, aged 18 to 65, had recently diagnosed hyperthyroidism lasting under 2 months. Patients were excluded because of uncontrolled infection, other autoimmune disease, pregnancy or lactation. Blood dates from first hyperthyroidism diagnosis, before any ophthalmopathy symptoms. CDR1 DFQATT and CDR2 SNEGSKA come from the germline V gene (reference sequence). The CDR3 is 13 amino acids. The ends lost 2 bases at V and 10 bases at J; junction bases unmatched: 5.

The study's findings and limits: Ophthalmopathy was separated from stable hyperthyroidism by a 13 V-J model.

The rearrangement links TRBV20-1 to TRBJ2-1, with TRBD1 identical over 10 bases. Sequenced: blood. This receptor was obtained from a woman aged 30 to 39 with Graves' hyperthyroidism that later progressed to Graves' ophthalmopathy. CDR3 residues: CSARTGQGFEQFF. The CDR3 DNA is TGCAGTGCTAGAACGGGACAGGGGTTCGAGCAGTTCTTC.